Listed here are 23 T cell receptor beta chains from one sample, sequenced in a study of cytomegalovirus exposure and HLA in healthy donors. PCR primers comprised 60 Vbeta and 13 Jbeta primers. Profiling relied on immunoSEQ multiplex PCR, and the TCRdb table lists in-frame clones only, not all of them. The sample yields 99,000 or so clones, around three quarters seen once. The specimen sequenced was PBMCs. Every receptor here comes from a woman between 18 and 29 years old in good health and CMV-seropositive.

J is TRBJ2-7 and V is TRBV6-6; 7 bases are a match to TRBD2. V shed 4 bases and J 4 bases; nucleotides not matched to a gene: 4. The CDR3 contains 13 residues. The germline gives CDR1 MNHNY, CDR2 SVGAGI (reference sequence). The CDR3 nucleotides read TGTGCCAGCAGTTGGGGGGGAGCTTACGAGCAGTACTTC. Encoded protein: CASSWGGAYEQYF.

This sequence joins TRBV7-6 and TRBJ1-1, with 8 nucleotides matching TRBD1. After removal of 5 bases from V and 12 bases from J, the junction contained 8 bases not matched to a gene. The CDR3 is 12 residues long. The germline V gene has CDR1 SGHVS and CDR2 FNYEAQ. CDR3 region: CASSPGTGRSFF. CDR3 nucleotides: TGTGCCAGCAGCCCGGGGACAGGTCGGTCTTTCTTT.

This chain uses TRBV14 with TRBJ2-1; TRBD1 matches 8 bases. V lost 4 bases, J lost 5 bases, and 7 bases stayed unmatched. CDR1 is SGHDN and CDR2 is FVKESK in the germline V gene. This CDR3 is built from 15 residues. The CDR3, as DNA: TGTGCCAGCAGCCCACCTTGGACAGGGCACAATGAGCAGTTCTTC. It is translated as CASSPPWTGHNEQFF.

The J gene is TRBJ2-3, the V gene TRBV2; a weak D match, TRBD2 (5 bases). The germline gives CDR1 SNHLY, CDR2 FYNNEI. V lost 3 bases and J lost 6, with 10 bases in between. There are 13 residues in the CDR3. The CDR3: CASSDWLADTQYF. Written as DNA, the CDR3 is TGTGCCAGCAGTGATTGGCTAGCCGATACGCAGTATTTT. The full variable domain, with the rest looked up from reference TRBV2 and TRBJ2-3, is EPEVTQTPSHQVTQMGQEVILRCVPISNHLYFYWYRQILGQKVEFLVSFYNNEISEKSEIFDDQFSVERPDGSNFTLKIRSTKLEDSAMYFCASSDWLADTQYFGPGTRLTVL.

The V and J genes are TRBV6-5 and TRBJ2-5; 9 bases fit TRBD1. Germline V gene sequence: CDR1 MNHEY, CDR2 SVGAGI. This CDR3 spans 15 amino acids. After removal of 2 bases from V and 2 bases from J, the junction contained 3 bases not matched to a gene. The CDR3 loop reads CASSYVQGAQETQYF. The CDR3 DNA follows: TGTGCCAGCAGTTACGTACAGGGGGCTCAAGAGACCCAGTACTTC.

The V call is TRBV6-1, the J call TRBJ1-2; perhaps TRBD1 as D (6 bases). This CDR3 comprises 13 residues. Germline V lookup: CDR1 MNHNS, CDR2 SASEGT. V shed 6 bases and J shed 4 bases, with 12 bases lying between them. The CDR3 nucleotides are TGTGCCAGCAGGGCAGGGGATCCCTATGGCTACACCTTC. This encodes CASRAGDPYGYTF.

The V call is TRBV5-1, the J call TRBJ2-5, with a possible D match to TRBD2 (7 bases). The CDR3 is made up of 16 amino acids. V was shortened by 5 bases and J by 5 bases, with 22 bases between the two germline ends. Germline V gives CDR1 SGHRS, CDR2 YFSETQ. CDR3 in DNA: TGCGCCAGCAGTCCCAACGGGGGGCGCCTTGGGGAGACCCAGTACTTC. Residues: CASSPNGGRLGETQYF.

This chain joins TRBV7-6 and TRBJ2-7; no reliable D call. Trimming removed 3 bases from V and 8 bases from J, with 8 bases in between. Germline V gene data show CDR1 as SGHVS and CDR2 as FNYEAQ. The CDR3 contains 11 residues. The chain's CDR3 is CASSLSTKQYF. DNA of the CDR3: TGTGCCAGCAGCTTGTCTACGAAGCAGTACTTC. Using reference TRBV7-6 and TRBJ2-7 for the parts outside the CDR3, the full variable domain is GAGVSQSPRYKVTKRGQDVALRCDPISGHVSLYWYRQALGQGPEFLTYFNYEAQQDKSGLPNDRFSAERPEGSISTLTIQRTEQRDSAMYRCASSLSTKQYFGPGTRLTVT.

Here the CDR3 DNA reads TGTGCCAGCAGGTATAGTCAGCCCCAGCATTTT. Protein product: CASRYSQPQHF. J is TRBJ1-5 and V is TRBV2; D not resolved. This CDR3 has 11 amino acids. With 6 bases removed from V and 6 bases from J, the gap between germline ends came to 6 bases. Germline lookup yields CDR1 SNHLY and CDR2 FYNNEI.

This chain uses TRBV5-6 with TRBJ2-7, with TRBD1 matching over 10 bases. The CDR3 spans 15 residues. Trimming removed 3 bases from V and 5 bases from J; junction bases left unmatched: 8. In germline, CDR1 is SGHDT, CDR2 YYEEEE. The CDR3 bases are TGTGCCAGCAGCTCGCCGGGACAGGGGATCCACGAGCAGTACTTC. Translated: CASSSPGQGIHEQYF.

This chain uses TRBV4-1 with TRBJ2-1; D not certain. This CDR3 comprises 12 residues. With 1 base removed from V and 9 bases from J, the gap between germline ends came to 7 bases. Germline V gives CDR1 MGHRA, CDR2 YSYEKL. The CDR3 reads CASSQAVSEQFF. CDR3 DNA sequence: TGCGCCAGCAGCCAAGCAGTTTCTGAGCAGTTCTTC.

At least ten counts were recorded for this clone. This CDR3 reads CALGLAGVGEQYF. For the CDR3, the DNA is TGTGCCCTCGGACTAGCGGGAGTTGGCGAGCAGTACTTC. The rearrangement links TRBV10-3 to TRBJ2-7; 13 positions match TRBD2. The ends lost 11 bases at V and 6 bases at J; junction bases unmatched: 7. This CDR3 is 13 amino acids long. Looked up from germline, CDR1 is ENHRY and CDR2 is SYGVKD.

The V gene is TRBV9, the J gene TRBJ2-1; 9 bases agree with TRBD2. Losses at the gene ends were 0 bases for V and 4 bases for J; bases not matched to a gene: 5. The CDR3 covers 16 residues. Germline V gives CDR1 SGDLS, CDR2 YYNGEE. In DNA form, the CDR3 reads TGTGCCAGCAGCGTAGGGGTGCGGGGGGGATACAATGAGCAGTTCTTC. Translating gives CASSVGVRGGYNEQFF. The full variable domain, in which reference TRBV9 and TRBJ2-1 provide the parts outside the CDR3, is DSGVTQTPKHLITATGQRVTLRCSPRSGDLSVYWYQQSLDQGLQFLIQYYNGEERAKGNILERFSAQQFPDLHSELNLSSLELGDSALYFCASSVGVRGGYNEQFFGPGTRLTVL.

The chain carries TRBV11-2 and TRBJ1-2; 7 nucleotides match TRBD1. The V gene end was trimmed by 5 bases and the J gene end by 12 bases; junction bases not matched to a gene: 9. The CDR3 runs to 12 residues. In germline, CDR1 is SGHAT, CDR2 FQNNGV. The CDR3 DNA is TGTGCCAGCAGCCCTGCTTTGGACAGGAACACCTTC. Its protein is CASSPALDRNTF.

The chain carries TRBV7-8 and TRBJ2-3; 9 bases map to TRBD2. The germline gives CDR1 SGHVS, CDR2 FQNEAQ. The CDR3 covers 16 residues. V was pared by 4 bases and J by 5 bases, with 10 bases of the junction left unmatched. The CDR3 DNA sequence: TGTGCCAGCAGCTCCGAGGTAGCGGGAGATGAAGATACGCAGTATTTT. It translates to CASSSEVAGDEDTQYF.

V usage is TRBV7-2 and J usage is TRBJ1-1; the D gene is possibly TRBD1 (5 bases). This CDR3 region has 15 residues. The germline V gene has CDR1 SGHTA and CDR2 FQGNSA. Trimming removed 1 base at V and 4 bases at J, with 13 bases between. CDR3 coding DNA: TGTGCCAGCAGCTTAGTTGGGCAGGGCGGCACTGAAGCTTTCTTT. Amino acids: CASSLVGQGGTEAFF.

The chain recombines TRBV4-1 with TRBJ1-1; 7 nucleotides align to TRBD1. The CDR3 consists of 15 residues. Germline values: CDR1 MGHRA, CDR2 YSYEKL. The V gene end was trimmed by 1 base and the J gene end by 1 base; junction bases not matched to a gene: 3. The CDR3 spells CASSQGYRGNTEAFF. The DNA for the CDR3 is TGCGCCAGCAGCCAAGGCTACAGGGGGAACACTGAAGCTTTCTTT.

This chain joins TRBV6-5 and TRBJ2-3; weak D call: TRBD2 (5 bases). Germline values: CDR1 MNHEY, CDR2 SVGAGI. Trimming removed 2 bases at V and 3 bases at J, with 6 bases between. This CDR3 is 13 amino acids long. CDR3 DNA: TGTGCCAGCAGTTACACGGGGACAGATACGCAGTATTTT. The encoded protein is CASSYTGTDTQYF.

V is TRBV6-6 and J is TRBJ2-7, with D hard to call. Germline CDR1 and CDR2: MNHNY and SVGAGI (reference sequence). V lost 6 bases, J lost 2 bases, and 11 bases lay in between. The CDR3 contains 13 residues. CDR3: CASSPLSTYEQYF. In DNA, the CDR3 is TGTGCCAGCAGCCCCCTAAGTACCTACGAGCAGTACTTC.

V gene TRBV5-4 combines with J gene TRBJ2-7; D is possibly TRBD1 (5 bases). CDR1 is SGHNT, CDR2 YYREEE, per germline (reference sequence). Trimming removed 0 bases at V and 7 bases at J, with 8 bases between. This CDR3 is built from 12 residues. CDR3 residues: CASSLGQQEQYF. CDR3 in DNA: TGTGCCAGCAGCTTGGGACAGCAGGAGCAGTACTTC.

The rearrangement links TRBV25-1 to TRBJ1-5, with D possibly TRBD1 on 5 matching bases. Trimming removed 3 bases from V and 5 bases from J, with 14 bases in between. Germline CDR1 MGHDK, CDR2 SYGVNS. The CDR3 length is 15 residues. The DNA for the CDR3 is TGTGCCAGCAGTGAGCCCACGGGGGGAGATCAGCCCCAGCATTTT. It encodes CASSEPTGGDQPQHF.

This clone came up a few times. The chain combines TRBV5-8 with TRBJ1-2, with D maybe TRBD1 (5 bases). The CDR3 sequence is 17 residues long. CDR1 is SGHTS and CDR2 is YDEGEE in the germline V gene. V lost 0 bases, J lost 4 bases, and 19 bases lay in between. The CDR3 is CASSLEGGQGSSYGYTF. CDR3 DNA sequence: TGTGCCAGCAGCTTGGAAGGAGGGCAGGGAAGCTCCTATGGCTACACCTTC.

V usage is TRBV7-9 and J usage is TRBJ1-3, with TRBD1 matching over 9 bases. The CDR3 covers 16 residues. Germline V gene lookup returns CDR1 SEHNR and CDR2 FQNEAQ (reference sequence). V lost 4 bases to trimming and J lost 1 base; unmatched junction nucleotides: 5. The CDR3 DNA reads TGTGCCAGCAGCTCCCGACAGGGGGAATCTGGAAACACCATATATTTT. Translating gives CASSSRQGESGNTIYF.